This T cell receptor beta chain was profiled in a study of blood T cell repertoires in COVID-19. Study-level information: T cells, B-cell-depleted T cells, or PBMCs provided the cDNA or gDNA that served as material.

The CDR3 has 16 residues. The V gene lost 3 bases and the J gene lost 0 bases, with 12 bases spanning the gap. Per germline, CDR1 LNHNV and CDR2 YYDKDF (reference sequence). The protocol was immunoSEQ multiplex PCR, while the TCRdb copy is restricted to in-frame clones and leaves out a portion. The table has under 250,000 clones, nearly 90% seen once. This study enrolled people aged about 18 to 95 from about 26 US geographic areas. Cohort 3 recovery required two negative PCRs, clearance, or symptom resolution. The receptor's source is a man aged 25-45 years who had recovered from COVID-19. The rearrangement links TRBV15 to TRBJ2-4, with TRBD1 as a possible D gene (6 bases). Sequences were obtained from PBMCs or T cells enriched from blood (not recorded which). This chain's CDR3 is CATSSRDKIAKNIQYF. The CDR3 DNA reads as TGTGCCACCAGCAGCCGGGACAAGATAGCCAAAAACATTCAGTACTTC.